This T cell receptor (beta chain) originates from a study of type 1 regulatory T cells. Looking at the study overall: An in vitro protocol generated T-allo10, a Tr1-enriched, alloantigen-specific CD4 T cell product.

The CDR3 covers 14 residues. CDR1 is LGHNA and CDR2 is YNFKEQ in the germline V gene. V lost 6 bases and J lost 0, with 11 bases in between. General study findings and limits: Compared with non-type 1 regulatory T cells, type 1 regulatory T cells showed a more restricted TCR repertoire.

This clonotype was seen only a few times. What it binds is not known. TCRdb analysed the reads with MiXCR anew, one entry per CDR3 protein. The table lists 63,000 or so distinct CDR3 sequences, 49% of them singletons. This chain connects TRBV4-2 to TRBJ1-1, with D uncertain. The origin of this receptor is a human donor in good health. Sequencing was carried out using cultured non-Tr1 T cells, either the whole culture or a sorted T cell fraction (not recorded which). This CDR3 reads CASRQAFMNTEAFF. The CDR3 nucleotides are TGTGCCAGCAGGCAGGCGTTTATGAACACTGAAGCTTTCTTT.